This section outlines one T cell receptor beta chain sequence together with its context. This sample stems from a study of blood T cell repertoires in COVID-19. Study-wide context: PBMCs, B-cell-depleted T cells, or T cells provided the cDNA or gDNA that made up the material.

Enrolment of Seattle patients took place during active infection, and they were followed longitudinally. The method was immunoSEQ multiplex PCR; TCRdb's version includes in-frame clones alone and lacks a portion of them. This sample yields 46,000 or so clones, of which roughly 88% are seen a single time; around 30% belongs to the top ten. The sequence was obtained from a woman over 75 with COVID-19, enrolled during active disease. The sample consisted of peripheral blood.

Here the CDR3 reads CASAMGGRTEAFF. The CDR3 DNA reads as TGTGCCAGCGCTATGGGGGGGCGCACTGAAGCTTTCTTT. This chain connects TRBV6-5 to TRBJ1-1; D is possibly TRBD1 (6 bases). The ends were cut back, 8 bases at V and 4 bases at J, with 14 bases in the middle. CDR3 length equals 13 residues. Germline V gives CDR1 MNHEY, CDR2 SVGAGI.